This T cell receptor beta chain derives from a study of blood T cell repertoires in COVID-19. The wider study: Specimens from acute and convalescent COVID-19 originated in the United States, Italy and Spain. T cells, B-cell-depleted T cells, or PBMCs supplied cDNA or gDNA.

CDR1 is LGHNA, CDR2 YNFKEQ, per germline. The V segment lost 4 bases and the J segment 10 bases; nucleotides outside the gene matches: 5. The CDR3 loop spans 15 amino acids. Seattle patients were enrolled during active infection and followed longitudinally. Authors' methods: Scientists estimated how many nucleated cells there were by amplifying reference gene primers. Measured with immunoSEQ multiplex PCR; TCRdb has only the in-frame clones, and not every one. V, J and clone size were drawn from that table, and D and trimming were deduced from the DNA. The sample yields around 400,000 clones, 70% to 90% seen once.

The TCR was taken from a woman aged 55-75 years with COVID-19, enrolled during active disease. The material sequenced was peripheral blood. The V gene is TRBV4-2, the J gene TRBJ2-1; 15 nucleotides match TRBD2. CDR3 residues: CASSLGLAGGREQFF. Written as DNA, the CDR3 is TGTGCCAGCAGCCTGGGACTAGCGGGGGGCCGAGAGCAGTTCTTC.